A selection of T cell receptor beta chains follows, all from one sample in a study of shared clonotypes between healthy human individuals. Generated by immunoSEQ multiplex PCR, the TCRdb table keeps only in-frame clones and is missing some. The data show roughly 2.4 million clones, around 95% seen once. Sequencing was carried out using naive CD4+ T cells sorted from blood. The receptors derive from a man aged 18 to 30 in good health. The CDR3 runs from the conserved cysteine through the conserved F or W. D genes are given only for firm matches. The listing skips clone size in some rows; elsewhere it reads once, few, many or a size class.

size,D,length,V,J,DNA,CDR3
-,-,15,TRBV14,TRBJ2-2,TGTGCCAGCAGCCAATTGGGTACGAACACCGGGGAGCTGTTTTTT,CASSQLGTNTGELFF
-,TRBD1,16,TRBV9,TRBJ1-2,TGTGCCAGCAGCGTAACAGGGGCTACGGAAGACTATGGCTACACCTTC,CASSVTGATEDYGYTF
-,-,16,TRBV4-3,TRBJ2-3,TGCGCCAGCAGCCAAGATCCGCAGGGAAGAAGTGATACGCAGTATTTT,CASSQDPQGRSDTQYF
-,TRBD1,16,TRBV6-1,TRBJ2-1,TGTGCCAGCAGTGAACGACAGGGGGTGAGGTACAATGAGCAGTTCTTC,CASSERQGVRYNEQFF
-,-,16,TRBV7-9,TRBJ2-1,TGTGCCAGCAGCTGGGGAGAGGGACGAGCCGACAATGAGCAGTTCTTC,CASSWGEGRADNEQFF
once,-,14,TRBV5-1,TRBJ1-5,TGCGCCAGCAGCTTGGCGGTAGGCAATCAGCCCCAGCATTTT,CASSLAVGNQPQHF
-,TRBD1,16,TRBV11-2,TRBJ2-3,TGTGCCAGCAGCCCCCGGACAGGGGTGAGCACAGATACGCAGTATTTT,CASSPRTGVSTDTQYF
-,-,13,TRBV30,TRBJ1-3,TGTGCCTGGAGTGTGGGACTAGGAAACACCATATATTTT,CAWSVGLGNTIYF
-,TRBD1,16,TRBV28,TRBJ2-7,TGTGCCAGCAGTCCCGCCGGGACAGGGGGTTCCTACGAGCAGTACTTC,CASSPAGTGGSYEQYF
-,TRBD2,16,TRBV7-2,TRBJ2-7,TGTGCCAGCAGCTTAGTTACTAGCGATCAATCCTACGAGCAGTACTTC,CASSLVTSDQSYEQYF
-,-,14,TRBV7-6,TRBJ1-2,TGTGCCAGCAGCTTAGGAGCCTCGGGGAATGGCTACACCTTC,CASSLGASGNGYTF
-,-,14,TRBV5-4,TRBJ1-4,TGTGCCAGCAGCTTGAAGGCAGGTCATGAAAAACTGTTTTTT,CASSLKAGHEKLFF
-,-,15,TRBV6-1,TRBJ2-2,TGTGCCAGCGGGCACGGGAGTCGTGTCACCGGGGAGCTGTTTTTT,CASGHGSRVTGELFF
-,-,15,TRBV18,TRBJ2-3,TGTGCCAGCTCACCCCAAGCGGGTACCTCAGATACGCAGTATTTT,CASSPQAGTSDTQYF
-,TRBD2,14,TRBV10-1,TRBJ2-7,TGCGCCAGCAGTGAGGCTAGCGGGAGACGGGAGCAGTACTTC,CASSEASGRREQYF
-,TRBD2,17,TRBV4-1,TRBJ2-5,TGCGCCAGCAGCCACTCGACTAGCGGGGGACCAAAAGAGACCCAGTACTTC,CASSHSTSGGPKETQYF
-,TRBD1,15,TRBV28,TRBJ1-5,TGTGCCAGCAGCCCTGGACAGGGGAACGGGGAGCCCCAGCATTTT,CASSPGQGNGEPQHF
-,-,15,TRBV5-1,TRBJ1-1,TGCGCCAGCAGCTTGGCTCCAAATATGAACACTGAAGCTTTCTTT,CASSLAPNMNTEAFF
-,-,15,TRBV18,TRBJ1-6,TGTGCCAGCTCAGAGACCGGGGTACATGTTTCGGCCCTCCACTTT,CASSETGVHVSALHF
-,-,12,TRBV7-9,TRBJ1-6,TGTGCCAGCAGCCCGGACATACATCCCCTCCACTTT,CASSPDIHPLHF
-,-,14,TRBV10-3,TRBJ1-3,TGTGCCATAACCACAGGCGGCTCTGGAAACACCATATATTTT,CAITTGGSGNTIYF
once,-,14,TRBV11-2,TRBJ2-1,TGTGCCAGCAGCGTACAGGTGGGAGGCAATGAGCAGTTCTTC,CASSVQVGGNEQFF
-,-,15,TRBV2,TRBJ2-1,TGTGCCAGCAGGGTAGGGGTTCGCTCCTACAATGAGCAGTTCTTC,CASRVGVRSYNEQFF
-,TRBD2,13,TRBV2,TRBJ2-2,TGTGCCAGCAGGCTAGCGGGGACCGGGGAGCTGTTTTTT,CASRLAGTGELFF
-,-,13,TRBV5-6,TRBJ2-4,TGTGCCAGCAGCTTACAGGGAGAAAACATTCAGTACTTC,CASSLQGENIQYF
-,-,13,TRBV30,TRBJ1-4,TGTGCCTCGACTAGGGGAGGGGATGAAAAACTGTTTTTT,CASTRGGDEKLFF
-,TRBD2,16,TRBV11-2,TRBJ2-2,TGTGCCAGCAGTGGAAAGAGCGGGAGTATCACCGGGGAGCTGTTTTTT,CASSGKSGSITGELFF
-,-,17,TRBV7-2,TRBJ1-5,TGTGCCAGCAGCTTAGTTGTTTACACAAAGAGATATCAGCCCCAGCATTTT,CASSLVVYTKRYQPQHF
-,-,13,TRBV5-6,TRBJ2-4,TGTGCCAGCAGCCCCCTCTCCGCGCGGGGTCAGTACTTC,CASSPLSARGQYF
-,-,12,TRBV5-1,TRBJ2-5,TGCGCCAGCAGCTCTGGGGGAGAGACCCAGTACTTC,CASSSGGETQYF
-,-,15,TRBV11-2,TRBJ1-1,TGTGCCAGCAGCCCAAGGACGGACATGAACACTGAAGCTTTCTTT,CASSPRTDMNTEAFF
once,TRBD1,15,TRBV13,TRBJ1-2,TGTGCCAGCAGCTCCGGGACAGGGGGCTTCTATGGCTACACCTTC,CASSSGTGGFYGYTF
-,TRBD1,17,TRBV28,TRBJ2-7,TGTGCCAGCAGTGAGGCGACAGGGCCCCTAAGCTCCTACGAGCAGTACTTC,CASSEATGPLSSYEQYF
-,-,17,TRBV27,TRBJ2-5,TGTGCCAGCAGTTTATACGGGCGATCCCCTAGCAGGGAGACCCAGTACTTC,CASSLYGRSPSRETQYF
-,-,12,TRBV7-9,TRBJ2-7,TGTGCCAGCAGAGGTAGCTCCTACGAGCAGTACTTC,CASRGSSYEQYF